This note documents a single TCR beta chain sequence. Its specificity is unknown. The data were taken from a study of T cell responses to AZD1222 COVID-19 vaccine. Profiled with immunoSEQ multiplex PCR; TCRdb holds only in-frame clones, not every one. The data contain 66,000 or so clones, approximately 85% of them singletons. This CDR3 comprises 13 residues. Germline CDR1 reads MDHEN; CDR2 reads SYDVKM. The J segment lost 6 bases and the V segment lost 8 bases, leaving 6 bases of the junction unmatched. General study findings and limits: CD4 TCRs associated with vaccination spanned spike, dominating at 160-218 and 743-854. Repertoires were collected only later (after the peak T cell response had occurred).

The TCR comes from an adult in good health. The sample in question was peripheral blood, obtained on day 0 of MenACWY control vaccination. The V and J genes are TRBV28 and TRBJ2-3, with TRBD2 identical over 9 bases. CDR3 protein: CASGSGGRDTQYF. The CDR3 DNA follows: TGTGCCAGCGGTAGCGGGGGAAGGGATACGCAGTATTTT.